The 26 T cell receptor beta chains listed next were all sequenced from one sample in a study of blood T cell repertoires in COVID-19. Here immunoSEQ multiplex PCR was the method, and the copy in TCRdb shows in-frame clones only, minus some. The sample consists of around 88,000 clones, about 84% of them appearing once. Sequenced: peripheral blood. Receptor source: a man between 60 and 75 years old with acute or convalescent COVID-19.

The chain links TRBV6-2 or TRBV6-3 to TRBJ1-5; D gene unclear. The V gene lost 1 base and the J gene lost 2 bases, with 9 bases spanning the gap. The CDR3 contains 15 residues. Germline-derived CDR1 and CDR2 are MNHEY and SVGEGT. CDR3 bases: TGTGCCAGCAGTTACTTTTCGAGGGGCAATCAGCCCCAGCATTTT. Amino acids: CASSYFSRGNQPQHF.

The chain uses TRBV5-6 and TRBJ1-1; maybe TRBD1 (5 bases). The CDR3 spans 14 residues. The germline CDR1 and CDR2 sequences are SGHDT and YYEEEE. V was clipped by 4 bases and J by 4 bases, with 14 bases between them. CDR3 nucleotides: TGTGCCAGCAGCGCAGGGTCTCCCCGCACTGAAGCTTTCTTT. Translating it yields CASSAGSPRTEAFF. Based on the CDR3 plus reference TRBV5-6 and TRBJ1-1, the full variable domain is DAGVTQSPTHLIKTRGQQVTLRCSPKSGHDTVSWYQQALGQGPQFIFQYYEEEERQRGNFPDRFSGHQFPNYSSELNVNALLLGDSALYLCASSAGSPRTEAFFGQGTRLTVV.

The chain carries TRBV19 and TRBJ1-1; 7 nucleotides align to TRBD1. There are 16 residues in the CDR3. The germline gives CDR1 LNHDA, CDR2 SQIVND (reference sequence). After removal of 4 bases from V and 5 bases from J, the junction contained 13 bases not matched to a gene. CDR3 sequence reads: CASSRSQAGGKTEAFF. In DNA, the CDR3 is TGTGCCAGTAGTAGGTCCCAGGCAGGGGGAAAAACTGAAGCTTTCTTT.

V gene TRBV9 combines with J gene TRBJ2-5, with unresolved D. The germline CDR1 and CDR2 sequences are SGDLS and YYNGEE. CDR3 length equals 16 residues. The germline V and J ends were trimmed by 0 bases and 2 bases, with 14 bases remaining between them. This chain's CDR3 is CASSVALQVPQETQYF. The CDR3 region has the DNA TGTGCCAGCAGCGTAGCCCTCCAGGTCCCACAAGAGACCCAGTACTTC.

The V and J genes are TRBV12-1 and TRBJ2-7; the D call in the table, TRBD2, was not verified against the DNA. TRBV12-1 is designated a pseudogene. The CDR3 covers 15 residues. The CDR3 region has the DNA TGTGCCAGCAGCTTTTGCGGGAGGACCACCTACGAGCAGTACTTC. The encoded protein is CASSFCGRTTYEQYF.

The rearrangement uses TRBV12-5 and TRBJ2-1; 10 nucleotides align to TRBD2. CDR3 size: 13 residues. V shed 8 bases and J 8 bases; nucleotides not matched to a gene: 6. Germline V CDR1 and CDR2: LGHNT, FRNRAP. The CDR3 region is CASLASGGHEQFF. In nucleotides, the CDR3 is TGTGCTAGTCTGGCTAGCGGGGGTCATGAGCAGTTCTTC.

This clone occurred once. The chain combines TRBV6-5 with TRBJ2-1, with 9 bases that match TRBD2. The CDR3 is made up of 15 amino acids. Germline assignment: CDR1 MNHEY and CDR2 SVGAGI. J lost 0 bases, V lost 3 bases, and 0 bases had no gene match. CDR3 nucleotides: TGTGCCAGCAGTTATAGCGGGAGCTCCTACAATGAGCAGTTCTTC. It encodes CASSYSGSSYNEQFF.

The J gene is TRBJ2-2, the V gene TRBV28; D unresolved. The CDR3 consists of 13 residues. V lost 8 bases and J 1 base, leaving 8 bases between the germline ends. Germline-derived CDR1 and CDR2 are MDHEN and SYDVKM. CDR3 nucleotide sequence: TGTGCCAGCGTCAACAGGAACACCGGGGAGCTGTTTTTT. It codes for CASVNRNTGELFF.

This chain connects TRBV19 to TRBJ2-1, with 8 bases that match TRBD2. Germline V gene lookup returns CDR1 LNHDA and CDR2 SQIVND (reference sequence). This CDR3 has 13 amino acids. Trimming cost V 6 bases and J 8 bases; bases outside gene matches: 6. CDR3 coding DNA: TGTGCCAGTAGACCTCGGACTAGCTATGAGCAGTTCTTC. This sequence encodes CASRPRTSYEQFF.

The rearrangement uses TRBV5-1 and TRBJ1-6; D is undetermined. With 4 bases removed from V and 0 bases from J, the gap between germline ends came to 11 bases. CDR1 and CDR2 from the germline V gene are SGHRS and YFSETQ. The CDR3 sequence is 16 residues long. The CDR3 nucleotides read TGCGCCAGCAGCCCGGCGAGGAGCTCCTATAATTCACCCCTCCACTTT. Residues: CASSPARSSYNSPLHF.

CDR3 nucleotides: TGTGCCAGTAGTATAGCTAGCGGGGGGTCCTACGAGCAGTACTTC. Translating it yields CASSIASGGSYEQYF. The chain employs TRBV19 and TRBJ2-7; 11 positions match TRBD2. With V trimmed by 1 base and J by 1 base, 0 bases remained unmatched. Germline V gene lookup returns CDR1 LNHDA and CDR2 SQIVND (reference sequence). The CDR3 sequence is 15 residues long.

As concerns this clone: Germline is not matched at one junction end, which may reflect a read error. J is TRBJ2-5 and V is TRBV7-2, with D possibly TRBD2 on 5 matching bases. The CDR3 spans 13 residues. Germline-derived CDR1 and CDR2 are SGHTA and FQGNSA. The CDR3 loop reads CASSLNYPPPGNF. The DNA of the CDR3 is TGTGCCAGCAGCTTAAATTACCCCCCGCCGGGAAACTTC.

This clone was seen only once. This sequence joins TRBV28 and TRBJ1-5; possible D gene TRBD1, 5 bases. Germline V gene sequence: CDR1 MDHEN, CDR2 SYDVKM. CDR3 length equals 15 residues. V was clipped by 7 bases and J by 4 bases, with 17 bases between them. CDR3 DNA: TGTGCCAGCAAGGGCGGGGGAAACATTAATCAGCCCCAGCATTTT. Encoded protein: CASKGGGNINQPQHF.

The chain employs TRBV6-5 and TRBJ1-1, with 7 bases lining up with TRBD1. CDR3 length equals 14 residues. The V and J ends lost 7 bases and 3 bases, in that order; junction bases with no gene match: 8. Per germline, CDR1 MNHEY and CDR2 SVGAGI. The CDR3: CASTLLGQYTEAFF. The CDR3 coding sequence is TGTGCCAGCACCTTACTGGGACAGTACACTGAAGCTTTCTTT.

V gene TRBV7-2 combines with J gene TRBJ2-2; 9 bases are shared with TRBD2. Germline-derived CDR1 and CDR2 are SGHTA and FQGNSA. J gave up 6 bases and V 1 base, and 6 bases lay outside the gene matches. The CDR3 covers 16 residues. The CDR3 DNA reads TGTGCCAGCAGCTTAGAGGCGGGAGGGGTCGCCGGGGAGCTGTTTTTT. It codes for CASSLEAGGVAGELFF.

The chain joins TRBV28 to TRBJ1-6; D call uncertain. V lost 3 bases and J lost 0, with 3 bases in between. There are 14 residues in the CDR3. The germline gives CDR1 MDHEN, CDR2 SYDVKM. As DNA, the CDR3 is TGTGCCAGCAGTTTTAGCTCCTATAATTCACCCCTCCACTTT. Translation gives CASSFSSYNSPLHF.

The CDR3 sequence: CASSLRARGDGYTF. The CDR3 DNA reads TGTGCCAGCAGTTTACGGGCCCGGGGGGATGGCTACACCTTC. The V gene is TRBV28, the J gene TRBJ1-2, with D perhaps TRBD1 (5 bases). Germline V gene sequence: CDR1 MDHEN, CDR2 SYDVKM. This CDR3 has 14 amino acids. V dropped 2 bases and J dropped 6 bases, with 13 bases sitting between them.

V usage is TRBV11-2 and J usage is TRBJ2-7; unclear D gene. This CDR3 is 14 amino acids long. The V gene lost 2 bases and the J gene lost 2 bases, with 10 bases spanning the gap. Germline CDR1 and CDR2: SGHAT and FQNNGV. CDR3 DNA sequence: TGTGCCAGCAGCTTAAGCTCACCAACCTACGAGCAGTACTTC. Encoded protein: CASSLSSPTYEQYF.

This chain uses TRBV18 with TRBJ2-3, with 9 bases identical to TRBD2. After removal of 3 bases from V and 0 bases from J, the junction contained 16 bases not matched to a gene. Germline V gene sequence: CDR1 KGHSH, CDR2 LQKENI. The CDR3 totals 20 residues. The CDR3 nucleotides are TGTGCCAGCTCACCGCTAACGGTGACAATAGCGGGAGATAGCACAGATACGCAGTATTTT. Translation: CASSPLTVTIAGDSTDTQYF.

The V gene is TRBV30, the J gene TRBJ1-1, with 7 positions matching TRBD1. The CDR3 length is 12 residues. Germline V gene data show CDR1 as GTSNPN and CDR2 as SVGIG (reference sequence). The trim removed 3 bases at V and 11 bases at J, leaving 9 bases unmatched. CDR3 in amino acids: CAWSDRALRAFF. The CDR3 bases are TGTGCCTGGAGCGACAGGGCTCTGAGGGCTTTCTTT.

The chain links TRBV7-9 to TRBJ1-5; TRBD1 matches at 7 bases. Per the germline V gene, CDR1 is SEHNR and CDR2 is FQNEAQ (reference sequence). The CDR3 spans 16 residues. With 0 bases clipped from V and 4 bases from J, the junction kept 6 bases outside the gene matches. CDR3 nucleotide sequence: TGTGCCAGCAGCTTAGCCGGGACAGCGAATAATCAGCCCCAGCATTTT. This gives the protein CASSLAGTANNQPQHF.

The chain employs TRBV27 and TRBJ2-7; D perhaps matches TRBD1 (6 bases). Germline CDR1 and CDR2: MNHEY and SMNVEV (reference sequence). Trimming cost V 1 base and J 4 bases, with 14 bases left between them. There are 15 residues in the CDR3. The CDR3 loop is CASSLWGQLIYEQYF. The CDR3 DNA reads as TGTGCCAGCAGTTTATGGGGGCAGCTCATTTACGAGCAGTACTTC.

The J gene is TRBJ2-5, the V gene TRBV7-9, with a tentative D call TRBD1 (5 bases). Per the germline V gene, CDR1 is SEHNR and CDR2 is FQNEAQ (reference sequence). Trimming removed 4 bases from V and 5 bases from J, with 14 bases in between. CDR3 size: 14 residues. DNA of the CDR3: TGTGCCAGCAGCTCGAGTGGGGCAATCGAGACCCAGTACTTC. It yields the protein CASSSSGAIETQYF.

The chain links TRBV7-2 to TRBJ2-7, with D maybe TRBD2 (6 bases). Germline-derived CDR1 and CDR2 are SGHTA and FQGNSA. Trimming removed 3 bases from V and 4 bases from J, with 13 bases in between. CDR3 length: 14 residues. Here the CDR3 DNA reads TGTGCCAGCAGCTTCGGGGGTGGTAGTTACGAGCAGTACTTC. It yields the protein CASSFGGGSYEQYF.

The V call is TRBV2, the J call TRBJ2-3; 9 bases align to TRBD1. The junction had 11 bases not matched to a gene; V was cut back by 5 bases and J by 5 bases. The CDR3 totals 16 residues. Germline V gene data show CDR1 as SNHLY and CDR2 as FYNNEI. DNA of the CDR3: TGTGCCAGCAGTCGGGGCTACAGGGGGCGAATAGATACGCAGTATTTT. This gives the protein CASSRGYRGRIDTQYF.

The rearrangement joins TRBV6-5 to TRBJ2-7; a weak D match, TRBD1 (5 bases). Trimming removed 0 bases at V and 7 bases at J, with 13 bases between. The germline gives CDR1 MNHEY, CDR2 SVGAGI. CDR3 length: 14 amino acids. DNA for the CDR3: TGTGCCAGCAGTTACTCGCCAGGGTCTGGGGAGCAGTACTTC. It yields the protein CASSYSPGSGEQYF.